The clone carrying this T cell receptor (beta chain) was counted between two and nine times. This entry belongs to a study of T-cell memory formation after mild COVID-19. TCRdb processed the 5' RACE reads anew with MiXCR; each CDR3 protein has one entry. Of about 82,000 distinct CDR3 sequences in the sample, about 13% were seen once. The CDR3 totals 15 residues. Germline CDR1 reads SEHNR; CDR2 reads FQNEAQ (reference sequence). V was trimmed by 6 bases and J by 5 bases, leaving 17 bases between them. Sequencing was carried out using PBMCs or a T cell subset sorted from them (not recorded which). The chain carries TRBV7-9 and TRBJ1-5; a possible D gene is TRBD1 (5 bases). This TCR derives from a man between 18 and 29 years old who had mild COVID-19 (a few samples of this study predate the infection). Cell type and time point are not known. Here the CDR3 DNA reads TGTGCCAGCAGTTCCCCGGGGAAAGGGGATCAGCCCCAGCATTTT. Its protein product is CASSSPGKGDQPQHF.